This entry lists 9 T cell receptor beta chains sequenced from one sample in a study of CD8 T cells in ankylosing spondylitis (dated by TCRdb to 2016 to 2017). Libraries were constructed by 5' RACE. Sequenced using an Illumina HiSeq 2500. The raw public data were reprocessed by TCRdb itself: fastp quality trimming at Q25, MiXCR clonotype calling, in-frame beta chains only. Entries are consolidated by CDR3 protein sequence, retaining the most common genes and DNA. The sample has about 240,000 distinct CDR3 sequences on record, around 9.2% of them singletons. In total, the top ten clones hold under 7.5% of the sample. Sequencing input: blood, either unsorted or a sorted T cell fraction (not recorded which). These receptors were collected from a male donor with ankylosing spondylitis or in good health (not recorded which).

This clonotype came up many times. The CDR3 reads CATAPGLGSYEQYF. For the CDR3, the DNA is TGTGCCACCGCCCCCGGGTTAGGGTCCTACGAGCAGTACTTC. This rearrangement joins TRBV6-1 to TRBJ2-7; no clear D. The length of the CDR3 is 14 residues. The germline CDR1 and CDR2 sequences are MNHNS and SASEGT. The V gene lost 10 bases and the J gene lost 1 base, with 17 bases spanning the gap.

This clonotype turned up a few times. The chain uses TRBV30 and TRBJ1-6; unclear D gene. Germline CDR1 and CDR2: GTSNPN and SVGIG (reference sequence). The V end was cut by 2 bases, the J end by 2 bases, with 4 bases between. The CDR3 extends over 13 amino acids. The CDR3 nucleotides are TGTGCCTGGAGTAGGACCTATAATTCACCCCTCCACTTT. It specifies CAWSRTYNSPLHF.

This clonotype was found many times. The V and J genes are TRBV5-6 and TRBJ2-1, with unresolved D. Germline V gives CDR1 SGHDT, CDR2 YYEEEE. The length of the CDR3 is 13 residues. Deletions cut 4 bases from V and 2 bases from J, with 7 bases between. As DNA, the CDR3 is TGTGCCAGCAGCCTAAGGGCCTACAATGAGCAGTTCTTC. It translates to CASSLRAYNEQFF. Looking up the rest from reference TRBV5-6 and TRBJ2-1 gives the full variable domain: DAGVTQSPTHLIKTRGQQVTLRCSPKSGHDTVSWYQQALGQGPQFIFQYYEEEERQRGNFPDRFSGHQFPNYSSELNVNALLLGDSALYLCASSLRAYNEQFFGPGTRLTVL.

This clonotype was observed many times. The chain recombines TRBV18 with TRBJ2-7; 9 bases map to TRBD1. CDR3 length equals 15 residues. With 4 bases clipped from V and 0 bases from J, the junction kept 4 bases outside the gene matches. Per the germline V gene, CDR1 is KGHSH and CDR2 is LQKENI. CDR3 nucleotide sequence: TGTGCCAGCTCACACCGGGACAGGGTCTCCTACGAGCAGTACTTC. As protein: CASSHRDRVSYEQYF.

The table lists this clonotype with a few counts. The rearrangement uses TRBV5-1 and TRBJ2-1; 7 bases line up with TRBD1. CDR3 length: 15 amino acids. Germline loops: CDR1 SGHRS, CDR2 YFSETQ. Trimming took 0 bases from V and 5 from J; bases not matched to a gene: 5. Written as DNA, the CDR3 is TGCGCCAGCAGCTTGGAGCAGGGGGTCAACAATGAGCAGTTCTTC. This sequence encodes CASSLEQGVNNEQFF.

This clonotype was seen ten or more times. The rearrangement links TRBV2 to TRBJ2-2; D remains unclear. Per germline, CDR1 SNHLY and CDR2 FYNNEI. CDR3 length: 12 amino acids. Trimming pared 9 bases from V and 9 bases from J, leaving 14 bases between. This CDR3 reads CASAQFIRELFF. CDR3 DNA sequence: TGTGCCAGTGCACAGTTCATCCGGGAGCTGTTTTTT.

This clonotype was found many times. V is TRBV20-1 and J is TRBJ1-5; D remains ambiguous. Germline CDR1 DFQATT, CDR2 SNEGSKA (reference sequence). This CDR3 is built from 16 residues. With 6 bases removed from V and 0 bases from J, the gap between germline ends came to 18 bases. CDR3: CSARVGAAISNQPQHF. In nucleotides, the CDR3 is TGCAGTGCACGAGTGGGAGCAGCCATTAGCAATCAGCCCCAGCATTTT.

In this sample, this clonotype turned up many times. The chain has TRBV20-1 and TRBJ1-2; D uncertain. In germline, CDR1 is DFQATT, CDR2 SNEGSKA (reference sequence). V was trimmed by 8 bases and J by 9 bases, leaving 10 bases between them. The CDR3 is made up of 9 amino acids. CDR3 sequence (DNA): TGCAGTACTTCAGAAAGCTACACCTTC. Translated: CSTSESYTF.

This clonotype was found many times. V gene TRBV10-3 combines with J gene TRBJ2-1, with 9 bases that match TRBD1. The CDR3 contains 13 residues. V lost 4 bases, J lost 8 bases, and 3 bases stayed unmatched. CDR1 is ENHRY and CDR2 is SYGVKD in the germline V gene. The CDR3 loop reads CAISGTGADEQFF. The DNA of the CDR3 is TGTGCCATCAGTGGGACAGGGGCGGATGAGCAGTTCTTC.